Listed here are 12 T cell receptor beta chains from one sample, sequenced in a study of post-analysis software for immune sequencing data. No antigen is known for these receptors. Overall study findings and caveats: A handful of TRBV segments were significantly more frequent in patients than in controls. TRBV5-6, TRBV5-1 and TRBV20-1 were among these segments.

Unique molecular identifiers were built into the TCR beta cDNA libraries. Each CDR3 protein gets one entry after TCRdb re-called the PCR reads with MiXCR. The sample holds hundreds of thousands of distinct CDR3 sequences, roughly 46% seen once. The sequenced material came from blood. These receptors were obtained from a girl aged 5-17 years with multiple sclerosis.

This clonotype turned up a few times. The chain uses TRBV12-3 or TRBV12-4 and TRBJ2-7, with 8 bases lining up with TRBD1. This CDR3 region has 13 residues. The V gene end was trimmed by 6 bases and the J gene end by 2 bases; junction bases not matched to a gene: 3. As DNA, the CDR3 is TGTGCCAGCAGGCAGGGGGCCACCTACGAGCAGTACTTC. It specifies CASRQGATYEQYF.

This clonotype was seen more than once but under ten times. The chain joins TRBV7-9 to TRBJ2-5, with a weak D call TRBD1 (7 bases). The CDR3 has 18 amino acids. V dropped 4 bases and J dropped 4 bases, with 25 bases sitting between them. Germline V gene sequence: CDR1 SEHNR, CDR2 FQNEAQ (reference sequence). The CDR3 DNA follows: TGTGCCAGCAGCTCTTCGACCCCACAGGGGAAGGAGGGAGAGACCCAGTACTTC. Residues: CASSSSTPQGKEGETQYF.

The gene calls are TRBV6-6 and TRBJ2-3; weak D call: TRBD1 (6 bases). The DNA end is more similar to TRBJ1-5, so the J call may be wrong. CDR1 is MNHNY, CDR2 SVGAGI, per germline (reference sequence). CDR3 length equals 16 residues. CDR3 in amino acids: CASSYWGRGVSQPQHF. The CDR3 bases are TGTGCCAGCAGTTACTGGGGCAGGGGTGTTAGTCAGCCCCAGCATTTT.

This clonotype has a count of ten or more. The V gene is TRBV5-1, the J gene TRBJ2-1, with TRBD2 matching 9 bases. Trimming cost V 0 bases and J 7 bases; bases outside gene matches: 5. This CDR3 contains 15 residues. Germline V gene sequence: CDR1 SGHRS, CDR2 YFSETQ. The CDR3 protein is CASSLVGAGGNEQFF. The CDR3 DNA is TGCGCCAGCAGCTTGGTCGGAGCGGGGGGTAATGAGCAGTTCTTC.

This clonotype has just one count. This rearrangement joins TRBV6-1 to TRBJ2-3; 7 positions agree with TRBD1. V dropped 6 bases and J dropped 7; count of bases not matched to a gene: 7. Germline loops: CDR1 MNHNS, CDR2 SASEGT. The CDR3 is 13 residues long. The CDR3 loop reads CASSQGDGNTQYF. The CDR3 nucleotides are TGTGCCAGCAGCCAGGGGGACGGTAATACGCAGTATTTT.

The chain combines TRBV10-1 with TRBJ2-5, with D uncertain. Germline values: CDR1 WNHNN, CDR2 SYGVQD (reference sequence). V dropped 0 bases and J dropped 3 bases, with 2 bases sitting between them. The CDR3 consists of 12 residues. The CDR3 bases are TGCGCCAGCAGTGAGTCGAAAGAGACCCAGTACTTC. The encoded protein is CASSESKETQYF.

In this sample, this clonotype turned up once. Here the CDR3 omits its conserved ending phenylalanine or tryptophan, so a read error is the likely source. The V gene is TRBV11-2, the J gene TRBJ2-5; 10 positions agree with TRBD2. Germline assignment: CDR1 SGHAT and CDR2 FQNNGV. The CDR3 has 17 residues. V was pared by 8 bases and J by 0 bases, with 12 bases of the junction left unmatched. The chain's CDR3 is CASGLPLAGEYQETQYV. The CDR3 DNA reads as TGTGCCAGCGGCCTCCCTCTAGCGGGAGAGTACCAAGAGACCCAGTACGTC.

The rearrangement links TRBV7-8 to TRBJ1-4; 7 nucleotides agree with TRBD1. J lost 8 bases, V lost 5 bases, and 5 bases had no gene match. CDR1 and CDR2 (germline): SGHVS, FQNEAQ. The CDR3 runs to 13 residues. DNA for the CDR3: TGTGCCAGCAGCGGGGGACAGTCAGAAAAACTGTTTTTT. This encodes CASSGGQSEKLFF.

The gene calls are TRBV5-1 and TRBJ1-5, with 7 bases matching TRBD1. Per the germline V gene, CDR1 is SGHRS and CDR2 is YFSETQ. V shed 0 bases and J 9 bases; nucleotides not matched to a gene: 6. The CDR3 is 14 amino acids. CDR3 nucleotides: TGCGCCAGCAGCTTGGAAGCAGGGGGGTGGCCCCAGCATTTT. Translated: CASSLEAGGWPQHF.

About this clonotype: Possible read error: a much larger clone is one base away. This rearrangement joins TRBV6-1 to TRBJ2-2; D not resolved. Germline V gives CDR1 MNHNS, CDR2 SASEGT. This CDR3 region has 13 residues. V was cut by 4 bases and J by 1 base, with 4 bases left in between. This CDR3 reads CASSGGNTGELFF. CDR3 coding DNA: TGTGCCAGCAGTGGGGGGAACACCGGGGAGCTGTTTTTT.

The chain recombines TRBV10-3 with TRBJ1-5; TRBD1 is a possible D gene (5 bases). The CDR3 spans 15 residues. Germline CDR1 reads ENHRY; CDR2 reads SYGVKD. V was pared by 6 bases and J by 0 bases, with 12 bases between. Here the CDR3 reads CAIRSDSTSNQPQHF. The CDR3 DNA sequence: TGTGCCATCAGATCTGACAGTACTAGCAATCAGCCCCAGCATTTT.

Of note for this clonotype: Mismatch with germline at one junction end may stem from a read error. The chain carries TRBV12-3 or TRBV12-4 and TRBJ2-1; 8 nucleotides align to TRBD2. The CDR3 loop spans 14 amino acids. The DNA of the CDR3 is TGTGCCAGCAGTGTAGCGGGGATCAACAATGAGCAGTTCTTC. This gives the protein CASSVAGINNEQFF.